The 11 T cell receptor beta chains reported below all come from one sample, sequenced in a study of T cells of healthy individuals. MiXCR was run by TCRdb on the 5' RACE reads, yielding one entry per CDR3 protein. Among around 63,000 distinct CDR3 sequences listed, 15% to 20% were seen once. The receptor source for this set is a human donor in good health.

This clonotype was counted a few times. CDR3 region: CASNPGGTRGYTF. The CDR3 coding sequence is TGTGCCAGCAACCCGGGCGGGACCCGCGGCTACACCTTC. The V call is TRBV2, the J call TRBJ1-2; D is possibly TRBD1 (5 bases). The CDR3 runs to 13 residues. The V and J ends lost 7 bases and 8 bases respectively, with 17 bases between them. Germline CDR1 is SNHLY and CDR2 is FYNNEI. Full variable domain (outside the CDR3, taken from reference TRBV2 and TRBJ1-2): EPEVTQTPSHQVTQMGQEVILRCVPISNHLYFYWYRQILGQKVEFLVSFYNNEISEKSEIFDDQFSVERPDGSNFTLKIRSTKLEDSAMYFCASNPGGTRGYTFGSGTRLTVV.

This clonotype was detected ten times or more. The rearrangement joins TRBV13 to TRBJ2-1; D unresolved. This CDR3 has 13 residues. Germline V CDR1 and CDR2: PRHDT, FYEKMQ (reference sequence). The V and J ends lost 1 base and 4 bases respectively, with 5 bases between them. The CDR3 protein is CASSLEEYNEQFF. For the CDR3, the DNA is TGTGCCAGCAGCTTAGAAGAATACAATGAGCAGTTCTTC. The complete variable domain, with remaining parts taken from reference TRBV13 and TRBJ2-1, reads AAGVIQSPRHLIKEKRETATLKCYPIPRHDTVYWYQQGPGQDPQFLISFYEKMQSDKGSIPDRFSAQQFSDYHSELNMSSLELGDSALYFCASSLEEYNEQFFGPGTRLTVL.

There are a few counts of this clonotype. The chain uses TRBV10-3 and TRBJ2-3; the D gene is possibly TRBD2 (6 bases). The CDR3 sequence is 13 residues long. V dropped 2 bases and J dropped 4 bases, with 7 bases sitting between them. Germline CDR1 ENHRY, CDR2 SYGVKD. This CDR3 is CAISEPSADTQYF. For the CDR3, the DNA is TGTGCCATCAGTGAGCCTAGCGCAGATACGCAGTATTTT.

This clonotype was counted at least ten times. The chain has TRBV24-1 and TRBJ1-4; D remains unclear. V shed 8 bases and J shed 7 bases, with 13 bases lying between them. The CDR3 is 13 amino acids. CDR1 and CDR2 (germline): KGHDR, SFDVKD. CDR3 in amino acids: CATTDGFAEKLFF. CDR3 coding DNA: TGTGCCACCACGGACGGCTTCGCTGAAAAACTGTTTTTT.

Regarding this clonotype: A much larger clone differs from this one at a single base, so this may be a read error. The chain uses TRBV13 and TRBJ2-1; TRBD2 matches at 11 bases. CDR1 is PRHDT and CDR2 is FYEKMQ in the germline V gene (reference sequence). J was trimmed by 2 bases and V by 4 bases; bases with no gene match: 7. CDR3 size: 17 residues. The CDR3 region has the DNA TGTGCCAGCAGCTACTCCATAGCGGGAGGGACCTACAATGAGCAGTTCTTC. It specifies CASSYSIAGGTYNEQFF.

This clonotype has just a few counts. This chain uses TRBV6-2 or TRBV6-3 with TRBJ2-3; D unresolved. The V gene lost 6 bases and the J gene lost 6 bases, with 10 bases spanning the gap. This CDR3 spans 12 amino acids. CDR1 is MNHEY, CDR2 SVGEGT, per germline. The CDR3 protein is CASSDGTDTQYF. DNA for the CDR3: TGTGCCAGCAGCGATGGAACGGATACGCAGTATTTT.

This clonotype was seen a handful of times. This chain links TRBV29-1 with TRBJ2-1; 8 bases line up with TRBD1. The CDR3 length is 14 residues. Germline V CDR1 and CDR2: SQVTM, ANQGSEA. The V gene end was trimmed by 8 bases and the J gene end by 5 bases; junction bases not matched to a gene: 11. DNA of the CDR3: TGCAGCTTCTTACGGACAGGGAACCACAATGAGCAGTTCTTC. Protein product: CSFLRTGNHNEQFF.

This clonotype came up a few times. The CDR3 DNA reads as TGTGCCAGCTTTGGACTCCCGAATCAGCCCCAGCATTTT. The encoded protein is CASFGLPNQPQHF. The chain combines TRBV18 with TRBJ1-5; D is unresolved. Germline lookup yields CDR1 KGHSH and CDR2 LQKENI. Trimming removed 7 bases from V and 4 bases from J, with 11 bases in between. This CDR3 is built from 13 residues. The full variable domain, its missing parts supplied by reference TRBV18 and TRBJ1-5, is NAGVMQNPRHLVRRRGQEARLRCSPMKGHSHVYWYRQLPEEGLKFMVYLQKENIIDESGMPKERFSAEFPKEGPSILRIQQVVRGDSAAYFCASFGLPNQPQHFGDGTRLSIL.

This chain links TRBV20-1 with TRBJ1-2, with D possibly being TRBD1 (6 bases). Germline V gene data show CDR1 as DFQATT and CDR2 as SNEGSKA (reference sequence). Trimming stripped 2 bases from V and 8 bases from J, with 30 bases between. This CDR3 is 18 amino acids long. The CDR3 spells CSARSPLEQGPRWGGYTF. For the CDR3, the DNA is TGCAGTGCTAGATCCCCACTCGAACAGGGCCCCCGATGGGGGGGCTACACCTTC.

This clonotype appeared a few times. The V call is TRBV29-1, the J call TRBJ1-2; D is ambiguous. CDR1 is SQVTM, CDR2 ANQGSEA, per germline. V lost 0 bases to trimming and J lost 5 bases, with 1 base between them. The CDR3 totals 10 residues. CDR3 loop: CSVEDYGYTF. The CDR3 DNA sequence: TGCAGCGTTGAAGATTATGGCTACACCTTC.

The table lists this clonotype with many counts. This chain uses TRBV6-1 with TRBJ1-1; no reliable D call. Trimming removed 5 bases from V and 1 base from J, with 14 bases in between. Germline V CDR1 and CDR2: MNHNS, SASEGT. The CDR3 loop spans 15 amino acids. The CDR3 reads CASSYTLPANTEAFF. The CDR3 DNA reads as TGTGCCAGCAGTTACACCCTCCCAGCGAACACTGAAGCTTTCTTT.